The clone carrying this TCR beta chain was seen just once. This sample stems from a study of blood T cell repertoires in COVID-19. The wider study: Acute and convalescent COVID-19 specimens originated in the United States, Italy and Spain. PBMCs, B-cell-depleted T cells, or T cells provided the cDNA or gDNA that made up the material.

Germline CDR1 is SGHKS and CDR2 is YYEKEE (reference sequence). The CDR3 is made up of 15 amino acids. V shed 4 bases, J shed 10 bases, and the junction held 7 bases outside the gene matches. Per the authors' pipeline: Cell counts per sample came from amplifying reference gene primers. TCRdb keeps only in-frame clones here, not all; method: immunoSEQ multiplex PCR. V, J and clone size are those of that table, while D and trimming were read from the DNA. Among 180,000 or so clones listed, approximately 80% were seen once. The chain recombines TRBV5-5 with TRBJ2-1; TRBD2 aligns across 14 bases. Sequencing was done on a sample of peripheral blood. The TCR sequence derives from a woman aged 45-59 years with active or convalescent COVID-19. CDR3 nucleotides: TGTGCCAGCAGCATGGGACTAGCGGGGGCCTCAGAGCAGTTCTTC. Residues: CASSMGLAGASEQFF.